This T cell receptor beta chain was observed in a study of blood T cell repertoires in COVID-19. At the level of the study: In each case, the material was cDNA or gDNA derived from T cells, B-cell-depleted T cells, or PBMCs.

CDR1 and CDR2 (germline): SGHTA, FQGTGA. Between the trimmed V and J ends, which lost 5 bases and 4 bases, there was a span of 14 bases. The CDR3 covers 14 residues. Original methodology: The authors estimated nucleated cell counts from reference gene primer amplification. The table came from immunoSEQ multiplex PCR; TCRdb's copy has only in-frame clones and leaves some out. V and J calls and clone size are copied from that table; D and trimming were computed from the DNA. The sample records about 410,000 clones, roughly 86% being singletons. Participants, roughly 18 to 100 years old, spanned fewer than 25 US areas. Cohort assignment relied on participant-reported clinical history.

What was sequenced was PBMCs or T cells enriched from blood (not recorded which). The receptor's source is a woman under 40 who had recovered from COVID-19. This chain connects TRBV7-3 to TRBJ1-2; perhaps TRBD1 as D (6 bases). Here the CDR3 reads CASSSKTGSYGYTF. The CDR3, as DNA: TGTGCCAGCAGCAGCAAAACAGGGAGCTATGGCTACACCTTC.